The rows below give T cell receptor beta chains drawn from one sample of a study of T cells in localized non-small cell lung cancer. Generated by immunoSEQ multiplex PCR, the TCRdb table keeps only in-frame clones and is missing some. The data show about 78,000 clones, about four fifths seen once. This specimen was peripheral blood, taken before any cancer treatment. The receptor source for this set is a man between 35 and 75 years old with stage I lung adenocarcinoma. Each CDR3 is given with its conserved first and last residue. A D gene is named only where the DNA matches it firmly. The size field is filled for only some rows; it gives once, few, many or a size class.

clone_size	v_call	d_call	j_call	cdr3_nt	cdr3_aa
-	TRBV6-1	TRBD1	TRBJ1-1	TGTGCCATCACGGGACAGCCAAACACTGAAGCTTTCTTT	CAITGQPNTEAFF
-	TRBV27	TRBD2	TRBJ2-7	TGTGCCAGCAGTTTATTAGCGGGGGCCTACGAGCAGTACTTC	CASSLLAGAYEQYF
-	TRBV2	TRBD2	TRBJ2-1	TGTGCCAGCAGGTCCCGGGGACTAGCGGGGGAGGGCTCCTACAATGAGCAGTTCTTC	CASRSRGLAGEGSYNEQFF
-	TRBV6-6	-	TRBJ1-5	TGTGCCAGCAGGGGGAGCAATCAGCCCCAGCATTTT	CASRGSNQPQHF
-	TRBV2	TRBD2	TRBJ2-2	TGTGCCAGCACCCAGCAGACTAGCGGGAGTCCCGGGGAGCTGTTTTTT	CASTQQTSGSPGELFF
-	TRBV30	-	TRBJ2-1	TGTGCCTGGGGGGATGGAGGGAATGAGCAGTTCTTC	CAWGDGGNEQFF
-	TRBV5-1	-	TRBJ2-3	TGCGCCAGCAGCTTGGCGCTGGTACAGAGCACAGATACGCAGTATTTT	CASSLALVQSTDTQYF
once	TRBV20-1	-	TRBJ2-7	TGCAGTGCTACTGGGTTCGACGAGCAGTACTTC	CSATGFDEQYF
-	TRBV6-5	-	TRBJ1-1	TGTGCCAGCAGCGCTAAGGGTGGGGGGGGCACTGAAGCTTTCTTT	CASSAKGGGGTEAFF
-	TRBV9	TRBD1	TRBJ2-4	TGTGCCAGCAGCGTAGGGACAGGCGAAAACATTCAGTACTTC	CASSVGTGENIQYF
-	TRBV30	-	TRBJ2-1	TGTGCCTGGAGTGTACGGGGACGTGAGCAGTTCTTC	CAWSVRGREQFF
-	TRBV5-1	-	TRBJ1-2	TGCGCCAGCAGCTCTGGGTGGCGGTCCTATGGCTACACCTTC	CASSSGWRSYGYTF
-	TRBV18	-	TRBJ1-4	TGTGCCAGCTCGAGGGAACAGGGTGATGCAACTAATGAAAAACTGTTTTTT	CASSREQGDATNEKLFF
-	TRBV7-9	-	TRBJ1-4	TGTGCCAGCAGCTACACAGGGTATGCGGACGAAAAACTGTTTTTT	CASSYTGYADEKLFF
-	TRBV2	-	TRBJ2-4	TGTGCCAGCATGACTGGAGCCAAAAACATTCAGTACTTC	CASMTGAKNIQYF
-	TRBV28	-	TRBJ2-7	TGTGCCAGCAGTGTCCAGAGAAACTCCTACGAGCAGTACTTC	CASSVQRNSYEQYF
-	TRBV7-8	-	TRBJ1-1	TGTGCCAGCAGCTTAGGCCTTGGGGGAGGGTCCGCTGAAGCTTTCTTT	CASSLGLGGGSAEAFF
-	TRBV7-9	TRBD2	TRBJ2-7	TGTGCCAGCAGTCGAGCCCAGGGTAGCGGGGCCTACGAGCAGTACTTC	CASSRAQGSGAYEQYF
-	TRBV7-3	-	TRBJ2-3	TGTGCCAGCAGCTTCGGAGTTAGCACAGATACGCAGTATTTT	CASSFGVSTDTQYF
few	TRBV10-2	TRBD2	TRBJ2-2	TGCGCCAGCAGTGATTTGCCTAGCGGGGAGGGCGGGGAGCTGTTTTTT	CASSDLPSGEGGELFF
once	TRBV7-7	TRBD1	TRBJ2-5	TGTGCCAGCAGCCCGACAGGGGGCGGGGAGACCCAGTACTTC	CASSPTGGGETQYF
-	TRBV5-4	-	TRBJ1-2	TGTGCCAGCAGCCCCGACATTGGTGGCTACACCTTC	CASSPDIGGYTF
once	TRBV7-8	TRBD2	TRBJ2-1	TGTGCCAGCAGCTTGGCGGGGGGGCCAGGCAATGAGCAGTTCTTC	CASSLAGGPGNEQFF
-	TRBV15	-	TRBJ1-5	TGTGCCACCAGTTTGAGGGATCAGCCCCAGCATTTT	CATSLRDQPQHF
few	TRBV4-2	TRBD1	TRBJ1-2	TGTGCCAGCAGCCAAGCTAGTAGGACAGGGGTTAACTATGGCTACACCTTC	CASSQASRTGVNYGYTF
-	TRBV7-2	TRBD2	TRBJ2-7	TGTGCCAGCAGCTTACTAGCGGGGGGGATGGGCTACGAGCAGTACTTC	CASSLLAGGMGYEQYF
few	TRBV13	-	TRBJ1-3	TGTGCCAGCACCTCACAGGTACCTGGAAACACCATATATTTT	CASTSQVPGNTIYF
-	TRBV19	-	TRBJ2-5	TGTGCCAGTAGTATAGGGGGCCAAAAGCTCGACTTC	CASSIGGQKLDF
-	TRBV30	-	TRBJ2-1	TGTGCCTGGAGTACCGCCCCGAGCTCCTACAATGAGCAGTTCTTC	CAWSTAPSSYNEQFF
-	TRBV10-3	TRBD1	TRBJ2-3	TGTGCCATCAGCCCGGGACAGGGGACAGATACGCAGTATTTT	CAISPGQGTDTQYF
-	TRBV2	TRBD1	TRBJ2-5	TGTGCCAGCAGTTGGGGGACAGGAGGTGAGACCCAGTACTTC	CASSWGTGGETQYF
once	TRBV5-1	-	TRBJ2-5	TGCGCCAGCAGCCTGAACCAAGAGACCCAGTACTTC	CASSLNQETQYF